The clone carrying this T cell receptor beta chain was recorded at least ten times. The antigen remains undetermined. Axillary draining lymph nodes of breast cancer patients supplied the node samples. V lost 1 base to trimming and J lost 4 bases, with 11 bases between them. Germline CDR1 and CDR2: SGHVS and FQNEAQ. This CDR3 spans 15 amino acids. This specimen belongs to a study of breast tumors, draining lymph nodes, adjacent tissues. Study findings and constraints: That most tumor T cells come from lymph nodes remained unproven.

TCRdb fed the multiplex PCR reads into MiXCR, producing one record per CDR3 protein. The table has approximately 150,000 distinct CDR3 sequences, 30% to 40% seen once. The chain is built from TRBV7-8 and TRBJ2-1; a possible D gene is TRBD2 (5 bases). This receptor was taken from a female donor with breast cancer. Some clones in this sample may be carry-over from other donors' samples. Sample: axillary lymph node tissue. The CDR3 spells CASSLGGPRYNEQFF. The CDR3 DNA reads TGTGCCAGCAGCTTAGGAGGGCCAAGATACAATGAGCAGTTCTTC.